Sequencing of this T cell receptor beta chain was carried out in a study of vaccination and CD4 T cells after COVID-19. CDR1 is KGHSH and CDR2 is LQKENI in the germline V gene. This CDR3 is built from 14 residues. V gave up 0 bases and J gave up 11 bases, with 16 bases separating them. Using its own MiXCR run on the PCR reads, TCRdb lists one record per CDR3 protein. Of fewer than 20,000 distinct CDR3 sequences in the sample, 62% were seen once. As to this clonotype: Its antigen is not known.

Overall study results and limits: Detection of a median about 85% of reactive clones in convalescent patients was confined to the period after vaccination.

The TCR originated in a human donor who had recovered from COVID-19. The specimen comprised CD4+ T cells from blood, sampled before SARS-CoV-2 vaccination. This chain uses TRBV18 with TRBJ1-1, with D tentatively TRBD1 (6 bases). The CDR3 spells CASSPPGGYRDAFF. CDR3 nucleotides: TGTGCCAGCTCACCACCGGGGGGGTACAGGGATGCTTTCTTT.